Listed below are T cell receptor beta chains from one sample, sequenced in a study of cytomegalovirus exposure and HLA in healthy donors. The method was immunoSEQ multiplex PCR; TCRdb's version includes in-frame clones alone and lacks a portion of them. This repertoire shows about 130,000 clones, about 74% found once; its top ten account for around 4.5%. Sequencing input: PBMCs. The receptor set was obtained from a man between 18 and 29 years old in good health and CMV-seropositive. Both conserved end residues are part of each CDR3. A D gene is named only where the DNA matches it firmly. Rows give clone size only sometimes, using once, few, many, or a class for an expanded clone.

clone_size	v_call	j_call	d_call	cdr3_aa	cdr3_nt
.	TRBV14	TRBJ2-2	.	CASSQVLAVGELFF	TGTGCCAGCAGCCAAGTCCTAGCCGTCGGGGAGCTGTTTTTT
once	TRBV18	TRBJ2-5	.	CASSPTGSVETQYF	TGTGCCAGCTCACCAACAGGGTCCGTAGAGACCCAGTACTTC
.	TRBV9	TRBJ2-5	TRBD2	CASSVVGGGAQETQYF	TGTGCCAGCAGCGTAGTGGGCGGGGGAGCCCAAGAGACCCAGTACTTC
.	TRBV30	TRBJ2-1	.	CAWSVSPRGEQFF	TGTGCCTGGAGTGTATCCCCCCGGGGTGAGCAGTTCTTC
.	TRBV11-2	TRBJ1-2	.	CASSSAGRGYTF	TGTGCCAGCAGCTCAGCCGGGAGGGGCTACACCTTC
.	TRBV28	TRBJ1-4	TRBD1	CASTQAGTGWEKLFF	TGTGCCAGCACCCAAGCCGGGACAGGGTGGGAAAAACTGTTTTTT
.	TRBV5-1	TRBJ1-2	TRBD1	CASSPGTGGGYTF	TGCGCCAGCAGCCCAGGGACAGGAGGTGGCTACACCTTC
.	TRBV5-1	TRBJ2-1	TRBD2	CASSLRTSGGPGEQFF	TGCGCCAGCAGCTTACGGACTAGCGGGGGGCCGGGGGAGCAGTTCTTC
.	TRBV28	TRBJ1-5	.	CASSLMPFPRPQHF	TGTGCCAGCAGTTTAATGCCCTTCCCCAGGCCCCAGCATTTT
.	TRBV28	TRBJ2-3	.	CASSLGPPSTDTQYF	TGTGCCAGCAGTTTAGGGCCACCGAGCACAGATACGCAGTATTTT
.	TRBV7-9	TRBJ2-1	TRBD2	CASSVSGGALYNEQFF	TGTGCCAGCAGCGTTAGCGGGGGGGCTCTGTACAATGAGCAGTTCTTC
.	TRBV5-6	TRBJ2-6	.	CASSLVRPGEGANVLTF	TGTGCCAGCAGCTTGGTACGGCCCGGGGAAGGGGCCAACGTCCTGACTTTC
few	TRBV4-1	TRBJ2-1	TRBD2	CASSQDGGSEQFF	TGCGCCAGCAGCCAAGATGGCGGGAGTGAGCAGTTCTTC
.	TRBV2	TRBJ1-5	.	CASSAREVGNQPQHF	TGTGCCAGCAGCGCGCGGGAGGTTGGCAATCAGCCCCAGCATTTT
few	TRBV11-2	TRBJ1-5	.	CASSSGGDKGPQHF	TGTGCCAGCAGCTCGGGGGGAGATAAGGGGCCCCAGCATTTT
few	TRBV6-6	TRBJ1-5	TRBD1	CASRPGQGGTQPQHF	TGTGCCAGCAGACCGGGACAGGGGGGGACTCAGCCCCAGCATTTT
.	TRBV7-6	TRBJ1-5	.	CASSKERGQPQHF	TGTGCCAGCAGCAAAGAACGAGGTCAGCCCCAGCATTTT